This TCR beta chain was recovered during a study of blood T cell repertoires in COVID-19 (TCRdb year 2020). For context, the study as a whole: Samples covering the acute and convalescent phases of COVID-19 were provided by collaborators in the United States, Italy and Spain. The material from the prospective study consisted of cDNA or gDNA derived from T cells, B-cell-depleted T cells, or PBMCs. Deeply sampled blood TCRbeta repertoires from subjects exposed to, actively infected with, or recovered from COVID-19 were included in the dataset. The repertoires were made available in a free public database intended to serve as a resource for research on the immune response to SARS-CoV-2. The samples were drawn from the first 160 participants of the ongoing ImmuneRACE study and from under 1,500 subjects provided by 6 global collaborators. The sample metadata nearly always contained a de-identified subject ID, COVID-19 status, age in years and sex. Where available, HLA class I and class II types were obtained from metadata supplied by the sample provider rather than from assay-based typing. The paper as a whole reports these results and caveats: How much clinical and demographic metadata was included differed by source and by participant, and the metadata was provided uncurated.

TCRbeta CDR3 regions were amplified from genomic DNA using the immunoSEQ Assay, a bias-controlled multiplex PCR. The authors' pipeline ran thus. The number of nucleated cells in each sample was estimated by amplification of reference gene primers within the assay. To quantify the absolute abundance of each unique TCRbeta CDR3 rearrangement, sequence reads were collapsed and filtered. For each sample, productive Simpson clonality was calculated as the square root of Simpson's diversity index across productive rearrangements. What TCRdb holds here is the immuneACCESS table cut down to in-frame rearrangements. Part of the clones is not present; checked against another copy, under half of the missing clones reflect an unresolved V gene, and the others are unexplained. V and J calls and clone size are copied from that table; D and trimming were computed from the DNA. The sample data list roughly 250,000 clones, and approximately 90% of these were observed just once. The top ten clones comprise 0.75% to 0.9% of the sample.

A word on this clone: Its antigen remains unidentified. One base away there is no much larger clone; base qualities are not given.

Taken from the germline V gene, the CDR1 and CDR2 loops are MNHEY and SVGAGI. V lost 2 bases and J lost 5 bases; the stretch between them is 9 bases long. The CDR3 spans 13 residues, from the cysteine through the phenylalanine. CDR3 DNA is the only sequence kept; it has 39 bases, read in frame from the first base. The collaborating institutions used their own protocols to collect whole blood in K2EDTA tubes. For TCRbeta analysis, collaborator samples were shipped as frozen whole blood, as isolated PBMCs, or as DNA extracted from either sample type. This TCR derives from a man aged 25-45 years with acute or convalescent COVID-19. The specimen sequenced was peripheral blood. The sequence is built from TRBV6-5 and TRBJ1-2; a confident D gene designation cannot be given. The CDR3 amino acid sequence is: CASSYGQPYGYTF. The sequence in DNA is TGTGCCAGCAGTTACGGGCAGCCATATGGCTACACCTTC.